This entry lists 22 T cell receptor beta chains sequenced from one sample in a study of cytomegalovirus exposure and HLA in healthy donors. PCR was performed using 60 Vbeta and 13 Jbeta primers. Sequencing was performed with immunoSEQ multiplex PCR; in TCRdb, only in-frame clones are kept and a portion is missing. The sample lists fewer than 150,000 clones; around 83% were seen once. The sequenced sample consisted of PBMCs. The source is a woman aged 25 to 45 in good health and CMV-seropositive.

The CDR3 reads CSVEGGQPYNEQFF. The DNA for the CDR3 is TGCAGCGTTGAGGGGGGACAGCCTTACAATGAGCAGTTCTTC. This sequence joins TRBV29-1 and TRBJ2-1; weak D call: TRBD1 (7 bases). V was cut by 3 bases and J by 4 bases, with 13 bases left in between. Germline values: CDR1 SQVTM, CDR2 ANQGSEA. This CDR3 is 14 amino acids long.

In its sample, this clone was seen once. The V call is TRBV28, the J call TRBJ1-6; D call uncertain. The V gene lost 3 bases and the J gene lost 10 bases, with 22 bases spanning the gap. The CDR3 is made up of 17 amino acids. The germline V gene has CDR1 MDHEN and CDR2 SYDVKM. This CDR3 reads CASSFGVGGPRGSPLHF. The DNA for the CDR3 is TGTGCCAGCAGTTTCGGGGTGGGAGGTCCCCGGGGATCACCCCTCCACTTT.

This sequence joins TRBV7-7 and TRBJ2-5, with 12 bases lining up with TRBD2. The CDR3 extends over 15 amino acids. Germline V gene lookup returns CDR1 SSHAT and CDR2 FNYEAQ (reference sequence). The J segment lost 5 bases and the V segment lost 1 base, leaving 2 bases of the junction unmatched. CDR3 region: CASSLVGTSGETQYF. Here the CDR3 DNA reads TGTGCCAGCAGCTTAGTGGGGACTAGCGGGGAGACCCAGTACTTC. Based on the CDR3 plus reference TRBV7-7 and TRBJ2-5, the full variable domain is GAGVSQSPRYKVTKRGQDVTLRCDPISSHATLYWYQQALGQGPEFLTYFNYEAQPDKSGLPSDRFSAERPEGSISTLTIQRTEQRDSAMYRCASSLVGTSGETQYFGPGTRLLVL.

The chain couples TRBV5-1 to TRBJ2-5; perhaps TRBD1 as D (5 bases). The end of the DNA is better explained by TRBJ2-7, so the J call may be wrong. Germline CDR1 SGHRS, CDR2 YFSETQ. This CDR3 is built from 17 residues. The CDR3 is CASSPLTAGQLSYEQYF. CDR3 sequence (DNA): TGCGCCAGCAGTCCCCTGACCGCCGGACAACTCTCCTACGAGCAGTACTTC.

This chain joins TRBV6-6 and TRBJ2-1, with 8 nucleotides matching TRBD2. The CDR3 covers 14 residues. The V and J ends lost 0 bases and 7 bases, in that order; junction bases with no gene match: 2. CDR1 and CDR2 (germline): MNHNY, SVGAGI (reference sequence). CDR3 residues: CASSYSGGGNEQFF. CDR3 in DNA: TGTGCCAGCAGTTACTCCGGGGGGGGGAATGAGCAGTTCTTC.

The gene calls are TRBV28 and TRBJ2-6, with D uncertain. The length of the CDR3 is 14 residues. The V end was cut by 8 bases, the J end by 4 bases, with 12 bases between. The germline V gene has CDR1 MDHEN and CDR2 SYDVKM. DNA for the CDR3: TGTGCCAGCGGCATCCCGAGGGGGGCCAACGTCCTGACTTTC. Its translation: CASGIPRGANVLTF.

This chain joins TRBV28 and TRBJ2-6; maybe TRBD2 (7 bases). V lost 2 bases and J lost 2, with 13 bases in between. CDR3 length: 17 amino acids. Per the germline V gene, CDR1 is MDHEN and CDR2 is SYDVKM. CDR3 nucleotides: TGTGCCAGCAGTTTAGGGGCGGGGGCCCCTGGGGCCAACGTCCTGACTTTC. It translates to CASSLGAGAPGANVLTF.

The rearrangement joins TRBV27 to TRBJ1-1; weak D call: TRBD1 (6 bases). The length of the CDR3 is 13 residues. Trimming took off 8 bases at V and 0 bases at J, with 10 bases between the two ends. Per germline, CDR1 MNHEY and CDR2 SMNVEV (reference sequence). The CDR3 coding sequence is TGTGCCAGCTCCACAGGGTTGAACACTGAAGCTTTCTTT. This gives the protein CASSTGLNTEAFF.

V and J are TRBV30 and TRBJ2-3, with TRBD2 identical over 14 bases. The CDR3 has 14 amino acids. Germline CDR1 and CDR2: GTSNPN and SVGIG (reference sequence). V was pared by 8 bases and J by 8 bases, with 9 bases of the junction left unmatched. CDR3 sequence (DNA): TGTGCCCTATCGGGACTAGCGGGAGTAGGTACGCAGTATTTT. This translates into CALSGLAGVGTQYF.

J is TRBJ2-3 and V is TRBV5-6, with TRBD2 matching 7 bases. The CDR3 has 15 residues. CDR1 and CDR2 from the germline V gene are SGHDT and YYEEEE. V lost 3 bases, J lost 2 bases, and 6 bases stayed unmatched. The CDR3 is CASSWGGSYTDTQYF. CDR3 DNA sequence: TGTGCCAGCAGCTGGGGGGGTAGTTACACAGATACGCAGTATTTT.

The rearrangement uses TRBV28 and TRBJ2-3; 7 bases match TRBD2. The CDR3 has 16 residues. Trimming cost V 3 bases and J 2 bases; bases outside gene matches: 8. CDR1 MDHEN and CDR2 SYDVKM come from the germline V gene. CDR3 sequence: CASSFERGGNTDTQYF. In DNA, the CDR3 is TGTGCCAGCAGTTTTGAGCGGGGAGGGAACACAGATACGCAGTATTTT.

V gene TRBV25-1 combines with J gene TRBJ2-3; D is perhaps TRBD2 (6 bases). The CDR3 covers 13 residues. With 3 bases removed from V and 5 bases from J, the gap between germline ends came to 9 bases. The germline gives CDR1 MGHDK, CDR2 SYGVNS. This CDR3 is CASSEGGGDTQYF. CDR3 in DNA: TGTGCCAGCAGTGAGGGAGGAGGAGATACGCAGTATTTT.

The chain combines TRBV5-1 with TRBJ2-6; TRBD2 agrees at 9 bases. The CDR3 length is 17 residues. J was trimmed by 4 bases and V by 3 bases; bases with no gene match: 8. Germline V gene sequence: CDR1 SGHRS, CDR2 YFSETQ. The CDR3 DNA reads TGCGCCAGCAGCTCCTATAGCGGGAGCCTGGGGGCCAACGTCCTGACTTTC. This translates into CASSSYSGSLGANVLTF.

V gene TRBV6-1 combines with J gene TRBJ2-7; 8 bases fit TRBD1. The V gene end was trimmed by 8 bases and the J gene end by 1 base; junction bases not matched to a gene: 7. This CDR3 is built from 14 residues. CDR1 and CDR2 (germline): MNHNS, SASEGT. The CDR3 DNA is TGTGCCAGCGGACAGGACAGGGTGTCCTACGAGCAGTACTTC. Protein sequence: CASGQDRVSYEQYF.

The chain combines TRBV13 with TRBJ2-7; TRBD1 aligns across 7 bases. CDR3 length equals 13 residues. Germline V lookup: CDR1 PRHDT, CDR2 FYEKMQ (reference sequence). The junction had 2 bases not matched to a gene; V was cut back by 5 bases and J by 1 base. CDR3 amino acids: CASSTDRSYEQYF. The CDR3 DNA follows: TGTGCCAGCAGCACGGACAGGTCCTACGAGCAGTACTTC.

This rearrangement joins TRBV6-6 to TRBJ1-3; D remains unclear. Trimming removed 5 bases from V and 0 bases from J, with 8 bases in between. This CDR3 has 14 residues. Per germline, CDR1 MNHNY and CDR2 SVGAGI (reference sequence). CDR3 sequence (DNA): TGTGCCAGCAGTGCCGCGAGCTCTGGAAACACCATATATTTT. It yields the protein CASSAASSGNTIYF.

The J gene is TRBJ1-1, the V gene TRBV7-9; TRBD1 might be the D (6 bases). V was shortened by 5 bases and J by 3 bases, with 13 bases between the two germline ends. CDR1 is SEHNR and CDR2 is FQNEAQ in the germline V gene (reference sequence). The CDR3 runs to 14 residues. In DNA form, the CDR3 reads TGTGCCAGCAGCAAAGTAGGGGGGGACACTGAAGCTTTCTTT. Amino acid sequence: CASSKVGGDTEAFF.

The V call is TRBV5-1, the J call TRBJ2-7; 13 nucleotides match TRBD2. This CDR3 has 16 residues. From germline, CDR1 is SGHRS and CDR2 YFSETQ. Trimming cost V 0 bases and J 3 bases; bases outside gene matches: 3. For the CDR3, the DNA is TGCGCCAGCAGCTTGGGACTAGCGGGAGGCCGCTACGAGCAGTACTTC. Its translation: CASSLGLAGGRYEQYF.

This clone was detected once. CDR3 in DNA: TGCAGCGCTTCGGCCCAAGCGGGGTCTGGAAACACCATATATTTT. As protein: CSASAQAGSGNTIYF. This sequence joins TRBV29-1 and TRBJ1-3; D not certain. The CDR3 contains 15 residues. V was pared by 7 bases and J by 1 base, with 17 bases between. From germline, CDR1 is SQVTM and CDR2 ANQGSEA.

The J gene is TRBJ2-5, the V gene TRBV29-1; a weak D match, TRBD2 (6 bases). The better agreement between TRBJ2-7 and the DNA end casts doubt on the J call. The CDR3 totals 14 residues. The germline gives CDR1 SQVTM, CDR2 ANQGSEA. CDR3: CSVTLSGLSYEQYF. CDR3 DNA: TGCAGCGTTACTCTTAGCGGCCTTTCCTACGAGCAGTACTTC.

This sequence joins TRBV5-1 and TRBJ2-6; tentatively, D is TRBD1 (5 bases). This CDR3 is built from 17 residues. Germline assignment: CDR1 SGHRS and CDR2 YFSETQ. Trimming took off 4 bases at V and 0 bases at J, with 14 bases between the two ends. The CDR3 sequence is CASSRAQVSSGANVLTF. DNA for the CDR3: TGCGCCAGCAGCCGCGCACAGGTTTCCTCTGGGGCCAACGTCCTGACTTTC.

CDR3 region: CASCRGGSGRTYEQYF. In DNA form, the CDR3 reads TGTGCCAGTTGTAGGGGGGGGAGCGGGAGAACTTACGAGCAGTACTTC. This chain uses TRBV19 with TRBJ2-7, with 8 nucleotides matching TRBD2. The junction had 16 bases not matched to a gene; V was cut back by 8 bases and J by 4 bases. This CDR3 spans 16 amino acids. Looked up from germline, CDR1 is LNHDA and CDR2 is SQIVND (reference sequence).